The 9 T cell receptor beta chains listed next were all sequenced from one sample in a study of technical replicates of blood from a handful of donors. Produced via immunoSEQ multiplex PCR; TCRdb's table is partial and in-frame only. In the table there are 75,000 or so clones, just under 95% of which are singletons. The sample comprised T cells isolated from PBMCs. These receptors were taken from a human donor in good health.

The rearrangement uses TRBV4-3 and TRBJ2-7; 9 nucleotides align to TRBD2. The V segment lost 1 base and the J segment 4 bases; nucleotides outside the gene matches: 2. Germline CDR1 reads LGHNA; CDR2 reads YSLEER. The CDR3 consists of 14 residues. The CDR3 DNA reads as TGCGCCAGCAGCCAAGTAGCGGGAGCGTACGAGCAGTACTTC. Amino acid sequence: CASSQVAGAYEQYF.

The chain combines TRBV5-6 with TRBJ2-7; D not certain. The CDR3 sequence is 13 residues long. V dropped 4 bases and J dropped 0 bases, with 8 bases sitting between them. Germline CDR1 reads SGHDT; CDR2 reads YYEEEE. The CDR3 here is CASSPTVSYEQYF. CDR3 in DNA: TGTGCCAGCAGCCCTACTGTCTCCTACGAGCAGTACTTC.

CDR3 amino acids: CASSPWIAEAYEQYF. CDR3 coding DNA: TGTGCCAGCAGCCCGTGGATAGCGGAGGCCTACGAGCAGTACTTC. The V gene is TRBV9, the J gene TRBJ2-7, with D maybe TRBD2 (6 bases). The CDR3 is made up of 15 amino acids. Germline CDR1 reads SGDLS; CDR2 reads YYNGEE. Trimming cost V 4 bases and J 2 bases, with 16 bases left between them.

The chain joins TRBV10-1 to TRBJ2-5; 7 nucleotides agree with TRBD2. The junction had 5 bases not matched to a gene; V was cut back by 5 bases and J by 5 bases. Germline values: CDR1 WNHNN, CDR2 SYGVQD (reference sequence). The length of the CDR3 is 13 residues. CDR3 sequence reads: CASSRGGAETQYF. CDR3 bases: TGCGCCAGCAGTCGCGGGGGAGCGGAGACCCAGTACTTC.

V and J are TRBV25-1 and TRBJ2-2, with D maybe TRBD2 (5 bases). CDR3 length equals 15 residues. V shed 4 bases and J shed 0 bases, with 9 bases lying between them. Looked up from germline, CDR1 is MGHDK and CDR2 is SYGVNS. CDR3 sequence reads: CASSGQAANTGELFF. The CDR3 DNA reads TGTGCCAGCAGTGGACAAGCGGCGAACACCGGGGAGCTGTTTTTT.

The chain is built from TRBV12-5 and TRBJ2-2; possibly TRBD1 for D (6 bases). Germline CDR1 is LGHNT and CDR2 is FRNRAP. V was shortened by 3 bases and J by 5 bases, with 10 bases between the two germline ends. This CDR3 is 14 amino acids long. CDR3 bases: TGTGCTAGTGGTTTTCAGGGACATACCGGGGAGCTGTTTTTT. This translates into CASGFQGHTGELFF.

V gene TRBV10-3 combines with J gene TRBJ2-2; tentative D call: TRBD1 (6 bases). This CDR3 spans 16 amino acids. Trimming shortened V by 6 bases and J by 1 base, and 15 bases separated the two germline ends. Germline-derived CDR1 and CDR2 are ENHRY and SYGVKD. The CDR3 protein is CAISISGEKNTGELFF. In DNA, the CDR3 is TGTGCCATCAGCATATCAGGGGAAAAGAACACCGGGGAGCTGTTTTTT.

The count of this clone is one. This chain connects TRBV5-1 to TRBJ1-1; a possible D gene is TRBD1 (6 bases). Germline loops: CDR1 SGHRS, CDR2 YFSETQ. Trimming took off 0 bases at V and 0 bases at J, with 9 bases between the two ends. This CDR3 comprises 15 residues. This CDR3 is CASSLDRVVNTEAFF. The CDR3 DNA follows: TGCGCCAGCAGCTTGGACAGGGTCGTGAACACTGAAGCTTTCTTT. Supplemented by reference TRBV5-1 and TRBJ1-1, the full variable domain reads KAGVTQTPRYLIKTRGQQVTLSCSPISGHRSVSWYQQTPGQGLQFLFEYFSETQRNKGNFPGRFSGRQFSNSRSEMNVSTLELGDSALYLCASSLDRVVNTEAFFGQGTRLTVV.

Only a few counts were recorded for this clone. This chain's CDR3 is CASSRKPYDEQFF. The CDR3 DNA reads as TGCGCCAGCAGTCGTAAACCCTATGATGAGCAGTTCTTC. The V call is TRBV10-1, the J call TRBJ2-1; no definite D call. Per germline, CDR1 WNHNN and CDR2 SYGVQD (reference sequence). This CDR3 has 13 amino acids. Trimming removed 5 bases at V and 8 bases at J, with 13 bases between.